This paragraph covers one TCR beta chain sequence. Its target is unknown. These data belong to a study of cytomegalovirus exposure and HLA in healthy donors. Study overall: The use of the same platform for the roughly 110 validation repertoires and the 650 to 850 first-cohort repertoires was reported by a later analysis.

The data were produced by immunoSEQ multiplex PCR, yet TCRdb's version contains in-frame clones alone and is incomplete. The table records some 120,000 clones, about 89% of them present only once. Study-level points and caveats: First-cohort TCR clusters were later found to tend to co-occur in the approximately 120 validation repertoires. While the bulk of TCR sequences proved rare, some public TCRs turned up in many donors. Listed as cytomegalovirus-associated were over 150 TCR beta chains.

CDR3 length: 15 residues. Germline loops: CDR1 SGHVS, CDR2 FNYEAQ. The V end was cut by 4 bases, the J end by 0 bases, with 12 bases between. The chain employs TRBV7-6 and TRBJ1-1; maybe TRBD1 (5 bases). The sequence came from a woman under 30 in good health and CMV-seronegative. Sequenced input: PBMCs. The CDR3 reads CASSSSQGMNTEAFF. As DNA, the CDR3 is TGTGCCAGCAGCTCATCCCAGGGAATGAACACTGAAGCTTTCTTT.